This paragraph covers one T cell receptor beta chain sequence. The sample comes from a study of Tregs in tolerant kidney transplant recipients. Repertoires were generated with immunoSEQ multiplex PCR, while TCRdb's copy carries only in-frame clones and drops some. The top ten clones hold approximately 12% of a sample with 15,000 to 19,000 clones, roughly nine tenths of them seen once. Germline CDR1 GTSNPN, CDR2 SVGIG (reference sequence). The CDR3 runs 14 residues. V shed 3 bases and J shed 7 bases, with 16 bases lying between them. The sequenced sample was CD8+ T cells from blood. The V call is TRBV30, the J call TRBJ1-3; D is possibly TRBD1 (6 bases). The sequence was collected from a human donor in good health. The CDR3 loop is CAWSAGQGVNTIYF. The DNA of the CDR3 is TGTGCCTGGAGCGCGGGACAAGGTGTGAACACCATATATTTT.